The 26 T cell receptor beta chains below all came from one sample that was sequenced in a study of blood T cell repertoires in COVID-19. Here immunoSEQ multiplex PCR was the method, and the copy in TCRdb shows in-frame clones only, minus some. This sample carries 200,000 or so clones, over 70% of them seen once, and the ten largest clones take approximately 15%. Specimen: peripheral blood. The receptor set was obtained from a man aged 55-75 years with active or convalescent COVID-19.

V gene TRBV6-2 or TRBV6-3 combines with J gene TRBJ2-2; 7 nucleotides match TRBD1. Trimming at V came to 6 bases and at J to 7 bases, leaving 5 bases not matched to a gene. Per the germline V gene, CDR1 is MNHEY and CDR2 is SVGEGT. The CDR3 has 13 amino acids. The CDR3 loop reads CASSRTGVGELFF. The CDR3 region has the DNA TGTGCCAGCAGCCGAACAGGGGTCGGGGAGCTGTTTTTT.

The genes are TRBV7-2 and TRBJ2-3; 8 bases line up with TRBD2. The germline CDR1 and CDR2 sequences are SGHTA and FQGNSA. The J segment lost 4 bases and the V segment lost 5 bases, leaving 11 bases of the junction unmatched. The CDR3 loop spans 16 amino acids. The CDR3 coding sequence is TGTGCCAGCAGCAAACCGTCCGCGGGAGGTGCAGATACGCAGTATTTT. Encoded protein: CASSKPSAGGADTQYF.

The chain joins TRBV28 to TRBJ2-7, with 12 bases identical to TRBD1. The V gene end was trimmed by 6 bases and the J gene end by 7 bases; junction bases not matched to a gene: 7. The CDR3 sequence is 14 residues long. Germline V gene sequence: CDR1 MDHEN, CDR2 SYDVKM. CDR3 residues: CASSSGQGAGEQYF. The DNA for the CDR3 is TGTGCCAGCAGCTCGGGACAGGGGGCGGGGGAGCAGTACTTC. Using reference TRBV28 and TRBJ2-7 for the parts outside the CDR3, the full variable domain is DVKVTQSSRYLVKRTGEKVFLECVQDMDHENMFWYRQDPGLGLRLIYFSYDVKMKEKGDIPEGYSVSREKKERFSLILESASTNQTSMYLCASSSGQGAGEQYFGPGTRLTVT.

The rearrangement uses TRBV5-4 and TRBJ2-5; 11 nucleotides line up with TRBD1. The V gene end was trimmed by 4 bases and the J gene end by 0 bases; junction bases not matched to a gene: 11. CDR3 length equals 18 residues. CDR1 and CDR2 (germline): SGHNT, YYREEE (reference sequence). The CDR3, as DNA: TGTGCCAGCAGCCCCGGGACAGGGGGAATAGCCCACCAAGAGACCCAGTACTTC. Protein: CASSPGTGGIAHQETQYF.

The V call is TRBV19, the J call TRBJ2-2; D ambiguous. The CDR3 covers 14 residues. CDR1 is LNHDA and CDR2 is SQIVND in the germline V gene (reference sequence). The ends were cut back, 3 bases at V and 4 bases at J, with 9 bases in the middle. CDR3 in DNA: TGTGCCAGTAGTATTGCTTCGAGCACCGGGGAGCTGTTTTTT. Protein sequence: CASSIASSTGELFF. Supplemented by reference TRBV19 and TRBJ2-2, the full variable domain reads DGGITQSPKYLFRKEGQNVTLSCEQNLNHDAMYWYRQDPGQGLRLIYYSQIVNDFQKGDIAEGYSVSREKKESFPLTVTSAQKNPTAFYLCASSIASSTGELFFGEGSRLTVL.

The gene calls are TRBV3-1 (or the pseudogene TRBV3-2) and TRBJ1-6, with D maybe TRBD1 (5 bases). The CDR3 contains 14 residues. Trimming stripped 4 bases from V and 7 bases from J, with 11 bases between. The germline gives CDR1 LGHDT, CDR2 YNNKEL (reference sequence). The CDR3 sequence: CASSPRAGNSPLHF. In nucleotides, the CDR3 is TGTGCCAGCAGCCCTAGAGCAGGGAATTCACCCCTCCACTTT.

This chain joins TRBV6-5 and TRBJ2-5, with D possibly TRBD1 on 9 matching bases. This CDR3 contains 16 residues. V shed 0 bases and J shed 5 bases, with 16 bases lying between them. Per the germline V gene, CDR1 is MNHEY and CDR2 is SVGAGI. The CDR3 sequence: CASSYSRGDRVETQYF. As DNA, the CDR3 is TGTGCCAGCAGTTACTCGCGGGGGGACAGGGTTGAGACCCAGTACTTC.

The chain is built from TRBV18 and TRBJ2-2; D may be TRBD1 (6 bases). Germline V gene lookup returns CDR1 KGHSH and CDR2 LQKENI. The V end lost 3 bases, the J end lost 6 bases, and 14 bases lay between the germline ends. CDR3 length: 15 residues. CDR3 amino acids: CASSPLTGFAGELFF. CDR3 bases: TGTGCCAGCTCACCTTTGACAGGCTTCGCCGGGGAGCTGTTTTTT.

This clone was counted a single time. The V gene is TRBV7-6, the J gene TRBJ1-4; TRBD1 agrees at 11 bases. This CDR3 is built from 16 residues. Per the germline V gene, CDR1 is SGHVS and CDR2 is FNYEAQ. The V segment lost 5 bases and the J segment 1 base; nucleotides outside the gene matches: 3. The CDR3 coding sequence is TGTGCCAGCAGCGCGGGGACAGGGGGAACTAATGAAAAACTGTTTTTT. It yields the protein CASSAGTGGTNEKLFF.

This clone was counted once. The DNA of the CDR3 is TGTGCCAGCAGTTGGGGGGAGAGGCGCGAGCAGTACTTC. As protein: CASSWGERREQYF. The chain joins TRBV12-3 or TRBV12-4 to TRBJ2-7, with a possible D match to TRBD2 (6 bases). With 4 bases removed from V and 6 bases from J, the gap between germline ends came to 13 bases. The CDR3 runs to 13 residues.

The rearrangement uses TRBV27 and TRBJ1-2; the D gene is possibly TRBD1 (5 bases). The CDR3 totals 14 residues. Germline CDR1 reads MNHEY; CDR2 reads SMNVEV (reference sequence). With 6 bases removed from V and 3 bases from J, the gap between germline ends came to 14 bases. The CDR3 coding sequence is TGTGCCAGCAGCCCTCTCAGGGTGGACTATGGCTACACCTTC. Residues: CASSPLRVDYGYTF.

CDR3 amino acids: CATSRVGGRGEKLFF. CDR3 nucleotides: TGTGCCACCAGCAGAGTCGGGGGAAGAGGTGAAAAACTGTTTTTT. V gene TRBV15 combines with J gene TRBJ1-4, with a possible D match to TRBD1 (5 bases). Trimming removed 1 base at V and 7 bases at J, with 13 bases between. The length of the CDR3 is 15 residues. Germline loops: CDR1 LNHNV, CDR2 YYDKDF (reference sequence).

This clone was observed a few times. This chain joins TRBV16 and TRBJ2-1; no definite D call. The CDR3 is 13 residues long. The V gene's germline CDR1 is KGHSY and CDR2 FQNENV. V gave up 4 bases and J gave up 6 bases, with 10 bases separating them. CDR3 in DNA: TGTGCCAGCAGCCGCCAGCGAACCAATGAGCAGTTCTTC. It encodes CASSRQRTNEQFF.

J is TRBJ2-1 and V is TRBV7-9; the D gene is possibly TRBD2 (6 bases). V was pared by 1 base and J by 0 bases, with 13 bases between. Germline V gene sequence: CDR1 SEHNR, CDR2 FQNEAQ (reference sequence). This CDR3 is 17 amino acids long. The CDR3 region is CASSLVWGTSSYNEQFF. The CDR3 DNA sequence: TGTGCCAGCAGCTTAGTTTGGGGGACTTCCTCCTACAATGAGCAGTTCTTC.

The rearrangement links TRBV4-2 to TRBJ2-3, with 15 bases lining up with TRBD2. V gave up 0 bases and J gave up 0 bases; unmatched junction bases: 7. This CDR3 contains 20 residues. Looked up from germline, CDR1 is LGHNA and CDR2 is YNFKEQ. The CDR3 loop reads CASSQDGGLAGGGSTDTQYF. CDR3 in DNA: TGTGCCAGCAGCCAAGATGGGGGACTAGCGGGAGGTGGGAGCACAGATACGCAGTATTTT.

The CDR3 DNA reads TGTGCCAGCTCGAGGGACAGCTGGGACGAGCAGTACTTC. Translating gives CASSRDSWDEQYF. The rearrangement links TRBV18 to TRBJ2-7; TRBD1 agrees at 7 bases. This CDR3 comprises 13 residues. Germline CDR1 KGHSH, CDR2 LQKENI. V shed 6 bases and J 5 bases; nucleotides not matched to a gene: 7.

The gene calls are TRBV6-5 and TRBJ2-7; D gene unclear. The CDR3 is 15 residues long. Between the trimmed V and J ends, which lost 8 bases and 0 bases, there was a span of 17 bases. Germline loops: CDR1 MNHEY, CDR2 SVGAGI. The CDR3 DNA follows: TGTGCCAGCTTAAGAGAGGCGCAGAGCTCCTACGAGCAGTACTTC. Translated, it gives CASLREAQSSYEQYF.

This clone has a single count. This rearrangement joins TRBV19 to TRBJ2-7; 7 bases are a match to TRBD1. The germline V gene has CDR1 LNHDA and CDR2 SQIVND (reference sequence). V was pared by 10 bases and J by 0 bases, with 6 bases of the junction left unmatched. This CDR3 contains 13 residues. The CDR3 reads CATTGATSYEQYF. The CDR3 nucleotides read TGTGCCACTACAGGGGCGACCTCCTACGAGCAGTACTTC.

The chain uses TRBV15 and TRBJ2-5, with 9 nucleotides matching TRBD1. In germline, CDR1 is LNHNV, CDR2 YYDKDF (reference sequence). The J segment lost 5 bases and the V segment lost 7 bases, leaving 14 bases of the junction unmatched. The CDR3 has 16 residues. The CDR3 bases are TGTGCCACCACCTCCGACGGACAGGGGACCGACGAGACCCAGTACTTC. This translates into CATTSDGQGTDETQYF.

This clone was recorded only once. The chain combines TRBV4-3 with TRBJ1-2; D may be TRBD1 (5 bases). CDR1 and CDR2 (germline): LGHNA, YSLEER. This CDR3 is built from 13 residues. With 0 bases removed from V and 9 bases from J, the gap between germline ends came to 11 bases. CDR3 region: CASSQDWAGRYTF. The CDR3 DNA sequence: TGCGCCAGCAGCCAAGACTGGGCAGGGCGCTACACCTTC.

The rearrangement links TRBV30 to TRBJ2-3; D possibly corresponds to TRBD1 (7 bases). The CDR3 contains 11 residues. The V gene's germline CDR1 is GTSNPN and CDR2 SVGIG (reference sequence). V dropped 4 bases and J dropped 9 bases, with 11 bases sitting between them. CDR3 residues: CAWTPGGTQYF. In DNA, the CDR3 is TGTGCCTGGACCCCAGGGGGGACGCAGTATTTT.

The chain recombines TRBV21-1 with TRBJ2-7; no DNA check was done on the table's D call, TRBD2. TRBV21-1 is described as a pseudogene. This CDR3 comprises 13 residues. The CDR3 region has the DNA TGTGCCAGCAAGCGGGGTGAGGACTACGAGCAGTACTTC. Protein product: CASKRGEDYEQYF.

The chain links TRBV27 to TRBJ2-5; D might be TRBD2 (6 bases). The CDR3 has 16 residues. Germline assignment: CDR1 MNHEY and CDR2 SMNVEV (reference sequence). Between the trimmed V and J ends, which lost 4 bases and 0 bases, there was a span of 15 bases. The CDR3 DNA reads as TGTGCCAGCAGTTCCCAACCGGGAGCGCACCAAGAGACCCAGTACTTC. This codes for CASSSQPGAHQETQYF.

This rearrangement joins TRBV15 to TRBJ2-3; D is ambiguous. This CDR3 has 18 amino acids. V lost 0 bases and J lost 0, with 16 bases in between. The germline CDR1 and CDR2 sequences are LNHNV and YYDKDF (reference sequence). The CDR3 region is CATSRDLAAFASTDTQYF. The DNA for the CDR3 is TGTGCCACCAGCAGAGATCTCGCAGCGTTCGCCAGCACAGATACGCAGTATTTT.

This chain connects TRBV18 to TRBJ1-1; the D gene is possibly TRBD1 (6 bases). This CDR3 region has 13 residues. V shed 3 bases and J shed 5 bases, with 10 bases lying between them. Per germline, CDR1 KGHSH and CDR2 LQKENI. CDR3 sequence (DNA): TGTGCCAGCTCACCTTACAGGGAAACTGAAGCTTTCTTT. It specifies CASSPYRETEAFF.

V gene TRBV18 combines with J gene TRBJ1-1; D remains ambiguous. The V end was cut by 1 base, the J end by 0 bases, with 6 bases between. The length of the CDR3 is 14 residues. Per germline, CDR1 KGHSH and CDR2 LQKENI. This CDR3 is CASSPRQVNTEAFF. The CDR3 nucleotides read TGTGCCAGCTCACCACGGCAAGTGAACACTGAAGCTTTCTTT. The full variable domain, rest sourced from reference TRBV18 and TRBJ1-1, is NAGVMQNPRHLVRRRGQEARLRCSPMKGHSHVYWYRQLPEEGLKFMVYLQKENIIDESGMPKERFSAEFPKEGPSILRIQQVVRGDSAAYFCASSPRQVNTEAFFGQGTRLTVV.